This TCR beta chain came from a study of control samples from healthy donors and cancer patients. The assay was immunoSEQ multiplex PCR, and TCRdb's table has in-frame clones only and misses some. Counted here are roughly 100,000 clones, under 90% occurring once; the ten biggest clones make up about 13%. V was clipped by 2 bases and J by 4 bases, with 10 bases between them. The length of the CDR3 is 15 residues. Looked up from germline, CDR1 is SGHDT and CDR2 is YYEEEE. The source is a woman in her forties or fifties in good health. Sequenced material: blood. The rearrangement uses TRBV5-6 and TRBJ1-6; tentatively, D is TRBD1 (6 bases). The CDR3 protein is CASSFTGTYNSPLHF. In nucleotides, the CDR3 is TGTGCCAGCAGCTTCACCGGGACATATAATTCACCCCTCCACTTT.